This TCR beta chain was documented in a study of human T cells and chemical hapten exposure. This clonotype is deemed medium-sized (0.01 to 0.1%). Trimming took off 6 bases at V and 7 bases at J, with 19 bases between the two ends. The CDR3 covers 15 residues. Specified time point: patch test 1, 2 weeks after DPC sensitization. Treatment specified: therapeutic diphenylcyclopropenone sensitization with weekly scalp DPC. Each cDNA molecule in the library carried unique molecular identifiers. One entry per CDR3 protein results from TCRdb running MiXCR on the RACE reads. The sample includes some 340,000 distinct CDR3 sequences, around 7% of them seen just once.

This specimen was whole blood, taken in connection with sensitization to the hapten diphenylcyclopropenone (DPC). The V and J genes are TRBV12-3 or TRBV12-4 and TRBJ1-5; weak D call: TRBD1 (5 bases). The TCR was taken from a woman younger than 30 with alopecia areata. Some clones in this sample may be carry-over from other donors' samples. The CDR3 DNA is TGTGCCAGCAGCCTTTGGGACTCGGAGGGGCAGCCCCAGCATTTT. Its protein is CASSLWDSEGQPQHF.